The rows below give T cell receptor beta chains drawn from one sample of a study of blood T cell repertoires in COVID-19. The method was immunoSEQ multiplex PCR; TCRdb's version includes in-frame clones alone and lacks a portion of them. The sample carries about 160,000 clones, 82% recorded once. Sequencing was done on a sample of peripheral blood. The receptors shown here come from a woman aged 40 to 55 with COVID-19, enrolled during active disease. CDR3s include the opening cysteine and the closing phenylalanine or tryptophan. A D gene is named only where the DNA matches it firmly. The size entry is marked missing in some rows and otherwise reads once, few, many or a size class.

- - TRBJ2-1 TRBV27 CATAWGGPYNEQFF TGTGCCACCGCCTGGGGGGGCCCCTACAATGAGCAGTTCTTC
- - TRBJ1-2 TRBV5-1 CASSLFYDSNYGYTF TGCGCCAGCAGCTTGTTTTACGACTCGAACTATGGTTACACCTTC
- - TRBJ2-2 TRBV19 CASSMTSITGELFF TGTGCCAGTAGTATGACTTCAATCACCGGGGAGCTGTTTTTT
- - TRBJ2-7 TRBV7-2 CASRPSGGVHEQYF TGTGCCAGCAGGCCGTCGGGGGGCGTCCACGAGCAGTACTTC
- - TRBJ1-5 TRBV6-5 CASRDSRYSNQPQHF TGTGCCAGCAGAGACAGCAGATATAGCAATCAGCCCCAGCATTTT
- - TRBJ1-1 TRBV19 CASSIGRSGLAGRVAEAFF TGTGCCAGTAGTATTGGAAGGAGTGGGCTAGCGGGGAGAGTGGCTGAAGCTTTCTTT
- - TRBJ2-3 TRBV5-1 CASSFGLIGDTQYF TGCGCCAGCAGCTTTGGGCTAATTGGAGATACGCAGTATTTT
- - TRBJ1-5 TRBV6-1 CASKPPGNNQPQHF TGTGCCAGCAAACCCCCGGGTAACAATCAGCCCCAGCATTTT
- - TRBJ1-2 TRBV4-1 CASSPRANLYGYTF TGCGCCAGCAGTCCCAGGGCCAATCTCTATGGCTACACCTTC
once - TRBJ2-5 TRBV10-2 CASSESTAITETQYF TGCGCCAGCAGTGAGTCGACAGCCATAACAGAGACCCAGTACTTC
- TRBD1 TRBJ1-2 TRBV19 CASSPTGGNYGYTF TGTGCCAGTAGTCCAACAGGGGGCAACTATGGCTACACCTTC
- TRBD1 TRBJ2-6 TRBV9 CASNLGTGAGANVLTF TGTGCCAGCAACCTCGGGACAGGGGCTGGGGCCAACGTCCTGACTTTC
- TRBD2 TRBJ2-7 TRBV6-2/TRBV6-3 CASSYSDSGGSYEQYF TGTGCCAGCAGTTACTCGGATAGCGGGGGAAGCTACGAGCAGTACTTC
- TRBD1 TRBJ1-4 TRBV6-5 CASSHGNRGREKLFF TGTGCCAGCAGCCACGGCAACAGGGGCAGGGAAAAACTGTTTTTT
- TRBD1 TRBJ1-1 TRBV19 CASRLTGVNTEAFF TGTGCCAGTAGACTTACAGGGGTGAACACTGAAGCTTTCTTT